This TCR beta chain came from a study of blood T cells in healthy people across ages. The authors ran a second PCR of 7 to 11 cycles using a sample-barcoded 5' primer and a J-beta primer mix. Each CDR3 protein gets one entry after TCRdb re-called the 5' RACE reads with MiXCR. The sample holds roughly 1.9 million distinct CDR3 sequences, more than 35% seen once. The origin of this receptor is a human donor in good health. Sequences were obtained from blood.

Here the CDR3 DNA reads TGCGCCAGCAGCTCGAACCCCAGGGCCCCCTACGAGCAGTACTTC. Its translation is CASSSNPRAPYEQYF. The chain links TRBV5-1 to TRBJ2-7; D is perhaps TRBD1 (5 bases). Germline-derived CDR1 and CDR2 are SGHRS and YFSETQ. Trimming took 3 bases from V and 2 from J, leaving 15 bases between them. The CDR3 extends over 15 amino acids.